What follows are 22 T cell receptor beta chains derived from one specimen sequenced in a study of CD8 T cells in ankylosing spondylitis. Via MiXCR, TCRdb re-called the 5' RACE reads, giving one row per CDR3 protein. The sample gives 36,000 or so distinct CDR3 sequences, roughly 13% of which show up once; about 30% is in the top ten. The sample taken for sequencing was synovial fluid, either unsorted or a sorted T cell fraction (not recorded which). The origin of the receptors is a male donor with ankylosing spondylitis.

This clonotype has at least ten counts. The rearrangement uses TRBV6-5 and TRBJ2-2, with 10 bases that match TRBD2. The CDR3 contains 15 residues. V shed 2 bases and J 8 bases; nucleotides not matched to a gene: 5. Germline V lookup: CDR1 MNHEY, CDR2 SVGAGI. CDR3 loop: CASSYLAGEAGELFF. Written as DNA, the CDR3 is TGTGCCAGCAGTTACCTAGCGGGAGAGGCAGGGGAGCTGTTTTTT.

There are many counts of this clonotype. The genes are TRBV5-1 and TRBJ2-1, with 8 bases that match TRBD2. Germline CDR1 is SGHRS and CDR2 is YFSETQ. The V segment lost 4 bases and the J segment 8 bases; nucleotides outside the gene matches: 8. This CDR3 has 14 amino acids. The CDR3 coding sequence is TGCGCCAGCAGCCTCGAGCGGGGGTACGATGAGCAGTTCTTC. This gives the protein CASSLERGYDEQFF.

V usage is TRBV2 and J usage is TRBJ1-2, with D perhaps TRBD1 (5 bases). Germline-derived CDR1 and CDR2 are SNHLY and FYNNEI. The CDR3 loop spans 12 amino acids. Trimming took off 8 bases at V and 10 bases at J, with 17 bases between the two ends. CDR3 DNA sequence: TGTGCCAGCCGGACACAGGAACCTGACTACACCTTC. Its protein product is CASRTQEPDYTF.

This clonotype was found a few times. The chain recombines TRBV2 with TRBJ1-2; TRBD1 aligns across 10 bases. The length of the CDR3 is 14 residues. Germline V gene data show CDR1 as SNHLY and CDR2 as FYNNEI. Unmatched junction bases numbered 4, after V lost 6 bases and J lost 3 bases. In DNA form, the CDR3 reads TGTGCCAGCAGGACAGGGGGCGCCGACTATGGCTACACCTTC. Protein sequence: CASRTGGADYGYTF. Full variable domain (missing parts from reference TRBV2 and TRBJ1-2): EPEVTQTPSHQVTQMGQEVILRCVPISNHLYFYWYRQILGQKVEFLVSFYNNEISEKSEIFDDQFSVERPDGSNFTLKIRSTKLEDSAMYFCASRTGGADYGYTFGSGTRLTVV.

This clonotype was counted at least ten times. The genes are TRBV12-3 or TRBV12-4 and TRBJ1-1; a weak D match, TRBD1 (6 bases). The CDR3 consists of 14 residues. Trimming took 5 bases from V and 0 from J, leaving 10 bases between them. In DNA, the CDR3 is TGTGCCAGCAGTCTGGGACACGTGAACACTGAAGCTTTCTTT. Translated, it gives CASSLGHVNTEAFF.

This clonotype was picked up a small number of times. The chain couples TRBV11-2 to TRBJ2-5; D remains ambiguous. The V and J ends lost 5 bases and 1 base respectively, with 8 bases between them. Germline values: CDR1 SGHAT, CDR2 FQNNGV. The CDR3 is 13 residues long. The CDR3 protein is CASSRLLQETQYF. The DNA for the CDR3 is TGTGCCAGCAGCCGTCTTCTCCAAGAGACCCAGTACTTC.

This sequence joins TRBV6-2 or TRBV6-3 and TRBJ2-2; no clear D gene. The CDR3 runs 14 residues. Germline CDR1 MNHEY, CDR2 SVGEGT. With 4 bases removed from V and 6 bases from J, the gap between germline ends came to 12 bases. CDR3 in amino acids: CASSSGYGSGELFF. For the CDR3, the DNA is TGTGCCAGCAGTTCGGGTTACGGGTCCGGGGAGCTGTTTTTT.

This clonotype was recorded many times. The chain is built from TRBV6-4 and TRBJ2-2; D is undetermined. The CDR3 spans 13 residues. Germline V CDR1 and CDR2: MRHNA, SNTAGT. The V and J ends lost 4 bases and 3 bases respectively, with 6 bases between them. DNA of the CDR3: TGTGCCAGCAGTGGGGCGGACACCGGGGAGCTGTTTTTT. Translated, it gives CASSGADTGELFF.

The chain's CDR3 is CASSLVGRPNTEAFF. The CDR3 DNA reads as TGTGCCAGCAGCTTAGTCGGCAGGCCGAACACTGAAGCTTTCTTT. The chain is built from TRBV7-6 and TRBJ1-1; D is undetermined. Germline CDR1 reads SGHVS; CDR2 reads FNYEAQ. The CDR3 is 15 residues long. V lost 1 base to trimming and J lost 1 base, with 10 bases between them.

This clonotype was seen a handful of times. The gene calls are TRBV9 and TRBJ2-1; 8 bases line up with TRBD2. V lost 0 bases, J lost 7 bases, and 6 bases stayed unmatched. CDR3 size: 15 residues. Germline V gene lookup returns CDR1 SGDLS and CDR2 YYNGEE. This chain's CDR3 is CASSVAGSGVNEQFF. Written as DNA, the CDR3 is TGTGCCAGCAGCGTAGCGGGTAGCGGGGTTAATGAGCAGTTCTTC.

This clonotype was detected only a few times. The chain recombines TRBV6-5 with TRBJ1-6; D remains unclear. V dropped 3 bases and J dropped 5 bases, with 8 bases sitting between them. The length of the CDR3 is 14 residues. Germline-derived CDR1 and CDR2 are MNHEY and SVGAGI. CDR3 in DNA: TGTGCCAGCAGTTATTCCGGGGATAATTCACCCCTCCACTTT. It yields the protein CASSYSGDNSPLHF.

J is TRBJ2-7 and V is TRBV7-9, with 7 bases lining up with TRBD2. CDR1 SEHNR and CDR2 FQNEAQ come from the germline V gene (reference sequence). The CDR3 covers 16 residues. Losses at the gene ends were 2 bases for V and 0 bases for J; bases not matched to a gene: 7. This CDR3 is CASSLNVGRHSYEQYF. CDR3 nucleotides: TGTGCCAGCAGCTTAAATGTCGGGAGGCACTCCTACGAGCAGTACTTC.

This clonotype was detected many times. V usage is TRBV7-2 and J usage is TRBJ2-7, with 10 bases fitting TRBD1. Unmatched junction bases numbered 6, after V lost 5 bases and J lost 2 bases. Germline assignment: CDR1 SGHTA and CDR2 FQGNSA. The CDR3 runs 15 residues. CDR3 protein: CASSPSGTGAYEQYF. Here the CDR3 DNA reads TGTGCCAGCAGCCCGTCCGGGACAGGGGCCTACGAGCAGTACTTC. The full variable domain, with the rest looked up from reference TRBV7-2 and TRBJ2-7, is GAGVSQSPSNKVTEKGKDVELRCDPISGHTALYWYRQSLGQGLEFLIYFQGNSAPDKSGLPSDRFSAERTGGSVSTLTIQRTQQEDSAVYLCASSPSGTGAYEQYFGPGTRLTVT.

In regard to this clonotype: The junction does not match germline at one end; this may be a read error. The genes are TRBV7-7 and TRBJ2-2; no clear D gene. The CDR3 is 14 residues long. Per germline, CDR1 SSHAT and CDR2 FNYEAQ (reference sequence). The chain's CDR3 is CASSLSRQTGELFF. The CDR3 DNA sequence: TGTGCTAGCAGCTTATCGAGACAAACCGGGGAGCTGTTTTTT.

In its sample, this clonotype was seen a few times. This chain links TRBV28 with TRBJ1-2, with D uncertain. The CDR3 runs to 13 residues. Trimming took off 9 bases at V and 5 bases at J, with 16 bases between the two ends. The germline V gene encodes CDR1 MDHEN and CDR2 SYDVKM. CDR3 residues: CASQPTGWYGYTF. CDR3 in DNA: TGTGCCAGTCAGCCGACCGGGTGGTATGGCTACACCTTC.

Comments on this clonotype: The CDR3 carries no conserved terminal phenylalanine or tryptophan, so it likely arises from a read error. The chain uses TRBV7-8 and TRBJ2-7; perhaps TRBD1 as D (5 bases). The V gene's germline CDR1 is SGHVS and CDR2 FQNEAQ. Between the trimmed V and J ends, which lost 5 bases and 4 bases, there was a span of 9 bases. The CDR3 is 12 amino acids. CDR3 nucleotides: TGTGCCAGCAGCACAGGAGTTTACGAGCAGTACCTC. Protein product: CASSTGVYEQYL.

This clonotype was detected a few times. This CDR3 is CAIRGMGFDTRGYTF. The CDR3 coding sequence is TGTGCCATCAGGGGGATGGGGTTCGACACCCGTGGCTACACCTTC. The rearrangement uses TRBV10-3 and TRBJ1-2; D uncertain. CDR3 size: 15 residues. Trimming shortened V by 6 bases and J by 7 bases, and 21 bases separated the two germline ends. Germline V gives CDR1 ENHRY, CDR2 SYGVKD.

In this sample, this clonotype turned up many times. The chain has TRBV20-1 and TRBJ2-3; 10 nucleotides align to TRBD1. The CDR3 has 15 amino acids. Per the germline V gene, CDR1 is DFQATT and CDR2 is SNEGSKA (reference sequence). The J segment lost 3 bases and the V segment lost 0 bases, leaving 3 bases of the junction unmatched. CDR3 sequence reads: CSAREGTGDTDTQYF. In nucleotides, the CDR3 is TGCAGTGCTAGAGAGGGGACAGGGGATACAGATACGCAGTATTTT.

This clonotype has only a few counts. The chain recombines TRBV30 with TRBJ1-2; 7 bases are a match to TRBD1. Unmatched junction bases numbered 11, after V lost 2 bases and J lost 2 bases. Germline V CDR1 and CDR2: GTSNPN, SVGIG (reference sequence). The CDR3 length is 16 residues. The chain's CDR3 is CAWSLSGTDINYGYTF. For the CDR3, the DNA is TGTGCCTGGAGTCTATCCGGGACAGATATAAACTATGGCTACACCTTC.

This clonotype was seen only a few times. The chain uses TRBV12-3 or TRBV12-4 and TRBJ2-5; D may correspond to TRBD1 or TRBD2 (5 bases each). The V end was cut by 3 bases, the J end by 5 bases, with 16 bases between. The CDR3 sequence is 15 residues long. CDR3: CASSLMWTGRETQYF. The DNA of the CDR3 is TGTGCCAGCAGTTTGATGTGGACGGGACGGGAGACCCAGTACTTC.

The rearrangement uses TRBV20-1 and TRBJ2-5; D is uncertain. Trimming pared 4 bases from V and 5 bases from J, leaving 5 bases between. Germline V lookup: CDR1 DFQATT, CDR2 SNEGSKA (reference sequence). This CDR3 is built from 10 residues. CDR3 nucleotide sequence: TGCAGTGCTAATGGGGAGACCCAGTACTTC. This codes for CSANGETQYF.

This chain connects TRBV29-1 to TRBJ2-7; no clear D. V shed 6 bases and J shed 2 bases, with 14 bases lying between them. Germline CDR1 reads SQVTM; CDR2 reads ANQGSEA. This CDR3 region has 13 residues. CDR3 DNA sequence: TGCAGCGTCGTGCTAGGAATCGCCTACGAGCAGTACTTC. This encodes CSVVLGIAYEQYF.